The 11 T cell receptor beta chains below all came from one sample that was sequenced in a study of T-cell reconstitution after alpha-beta-depleted transplantation in children. Unique molecular identifiers featured in how the TCRbeta library was prepared. TCRdb reprocessed the PCR reads via MiXCR and lists one record per CDR3 protein. Of 260,000 or so distinct CDR3 sequences listed, more than 10% are singletons. This specimen was PBMCs from the stem cell graft donor, taken from the stem cell graft. The source is a human donor who donated a stem cell graft to a child with acute lymphoblastic leukemia.

This clonotype was detected many times. The V gene is TRBV4-2, the J gene TRBJ2-2; the match to TRBD1 covers 8 bases. Germline CDR1 LGHNA, CDR2 YNFKEQ. Trimming removed 1 base from V and 3 bases from J; junction bases left unmatched: 10. The CDR3 runs to 18 residues. CDR3 bases: TGTGCCAGCAGCCAAGCCCTTGGGCAGGGGGCGCACACCGGGGAGCTGTTTTTT. Encoded protein: CASSQALGQGAHTGELFF.

This clonotype was recorded at least ten times. The chain combines TRBV10-3 with TRBJ2-7, with a tentative D call TRBD1 (6 bases). The V end lost 8 bases, the J end lost 6 bases, and 11 bases lay between the germline ends. The CDR3 sequence is 11 residues long. The germline CDR1 and CDR2 sequences are ENHRY and SYGVKD. This chain's CDR3 is CAIRGGSEQYF. Here the CDR3 DNA reads TGTGCCATCCGTGGGGGCAGCGAGCAGTACTTC.

This clonotype has at least ten counts. The chain uses TRBV20-1 and TRBJ2-3; TRBD2 matches 11 bases. J was trimmed by 2 bases and V by 6 bases; bases with no gene match: 16. Germline CDR1 reads DFQATT; CDR2 reads SNEGSKA (reference sequence). The CDR3 sequence is 18 residues long. Written as DNA, the CDR3 is TGCAGTGCGACCCAAACTTCGTCGACTAGCGGGGTCACAGATACGCAGTATTTT. Translating it yields CSATQTSSTSGVTDTQYF.

This clonotype was detected many times. The V gene is TRBV12-3 or TRBV12-4, the J gene TRBJ2-1; D possibly corresponds to TRBD1 (6 bases). Trimming shortened V by 3 bases and J by 5 bases, and 14 bases separated the two germline ends. The CDR3 sequence is 15 residues long. CDR3 sequence (DNA): TGTGCCAGCAGTTTCGGAAGGGGGTTACACAATGAGCAGTTCTTC. It specifies CASSFGRGLHNEQFF.

This clonotype was seen ten or more times. The V and J genes are TRBV20-1 and TRBJ1-1; TRBD1 might be the D (5 bases). Germline CDR1 reads DFQATT; CDR2 reads SNEGSKA (reference sequence). Trimming stripped 3 bases from V and 10 bases from J, with 12 bases between. The CDR3 consists of 11 residues. CDR3 DNA: TGCAGTGCTAGGATAGGGGTAGGAGCTTTCTTT. Encoded protein: CSARIGVGAFF.

This clonotype has at least ten counts. This rearrangement joins TRBV20-1 to TRBJ1-4; no clear D gene. Per germline, CDR1 DFQATT and CDR2 SNEGSKA (reference sequence). This CDR3 is built from 13 residues. V shed 1 base and J shed 4 bases, with 7 bases lying between them. This chain's CDR3 is CSARAVINEKLFF. Written as DNA, the CDR3 is TGCAGTGCTAGAGCGGTCATTAATGAAAAACTGTTTTTT.

This clonotype was counted a single time. A much larger clone differs by one base, so this may be a read error. The chain is built from TRBV20-1 and TRBJ1-5, with no clear D. The CDR3 consists of 13 residues. Trimming cost V 6 bases and J 0 bases, with 9 bases left between them. The germline V gene has CDR1 DFQATT and CDR2 SNEGSKA (reference sequence). The CDR3 coding sequence is TGCAGTGCCCGGCGACATAGCAATCAGCCCCAGCATTTT. It yields the protein CSARRHSNQPQHF.

The sample holds one count of this clonotype. Given a much more abundant clone one base away, this may be a read error. The rearrangement links TRBV6-1 to TRBJ1-1; unclear D gene. CDR1 and CDR2 (germline): MNHNS, SASEGT. The CDR3 is 14 amino acids. CDR3 residues: CASRPRPVNTEALF. The CDR3, as DNA: TGTGCCAGCAGGCCCCGGCCCGTGAACACTGAAGCTCTCTTT.

A few counts support this clonotype. The chain links TRBV7-6 to TRBJ1-2; possibly TRBD1 for D (6 bases). CDR1 SGHVS and CDR2 FNYEAQ come from the germline V gene. V was pared by 3 bases and J by 3 bases, with 14 bases between. This CDR3 is built from 15 residues. The CDR3 DNA follows: TGTGCCAGCAGCTTGCAGGGGCTCAAGGACTATGGCTACACCTTC. It translates to CASSLQGLKDYGYTF. The full variable domain, with the rest looked up from reference TRBV7-6 and TRBJ1-2, is GAGVSQSPRYKVTKRGQDVALRCDPISGHVSLYWYRQALGQGPEFLTYFNYEAQQDKSGLPNDRFSAERPEGSISTLTIQRTEQRDSAMYRCASSLQGLKDYGYTFGSGTRLTVV.

This clonotype came up many times. The chain uses TRBV10-3 and TRBJ2-1; 16 bases match TRBD2. V lost 6 bases, J lost 5 bases, and 1 base stayed unmatched. Germline V gene data show CDR1 as ENHRY and CDR2 as SYGVKD. The CDR3 loop spans 15 amino acids. CDR3 loop: CAIRGTSGGDNEQFF. In nucleotides, the CDR3 is TGTGCCATCAGAGGGACTAGCGGGGGGGACAATGAGCAGTTCTTC.

In its sample, this clonotype was seen many times. The chain recombines TRBV19 with TRBJ2-5; a weak D match, TRBD2 (5 bases). The V gene's germline CDR1 is LNHDA and CDR2 SQIVND (reference sequence). There are 14 residues in the CDR3. Trimming took off 1 base at V and 7 bases at J, with 13 bases between the two ends. The CDR3 DNA follows: TGTGCCAGTAGTATAGTTTCACGGGAAGGGACCCAGTACTTC. Its protein product is CASSIVSREGTQYF.